The 9 T cell receptor beta chains below were found in one sample sequenced in a study of PD-1 blockade in mismatch repair-deficient tumors. Assay used: immunoSEQ multiplex PCR; TCRdb lists only in-frame clones, some missing. Here the sample spans 77,000 or so clones, roughly 80% being singletons. The sample was peripheral blood, taken 44 weeks after starting pembrolizumab. The receptors were gathered from an adult with mismatch repair-deficient cancer.

CDR3 residues: CASSLQSLMSWRRDNEQFF. The DNA of the CDR3 is TGTGCCAGCAGCTTGCAGTCCTTGATGTCTTGGCGGCGGGACAATGAGCAGTTCTTC. The chain uses TRBV7-9 and TRBJ2-1; possible D gene TRBD2, 5 bases. This CDR3 is 19 amino acids long. The V end was cut by 3 bases, the J end by 5 bases, with 26 bases between. The V gene's germline CDR1 is SEHNR and CDR2 FQNEAQ (reference sequence).

The chain carries TRBV4-2 and TRBJ2-7, with D hard to call. The CDR3 is made up of 15 amino acids. Trimming removed 4 bases at V and 2 bases at J, with 15 bases between. Per the germline V gene, CDR1 is LGHNA and CDR2 is YNFKEQ. CDR3 bases: TGTGCCAGCAGCCCCTCCGCAGTTACAGCCTACGAGCAGTACTTC. This sequence encodes CASSPSAVTAYEQYF.

The chain links TRBV9 to TRBJ1-5; D might be TRBD1 (6 bases). Germline V gene data show CDR1 as SGDLS and CDR2 as YYNGEE. This CDR3 has 15 amino acids. V shed 2 bases and J shed 3 bases, with 12 bases lying between them. In DNA, the CDR3 is TGTGCCAGCAGCGTTCTGGACAGCTTCAATCAGCCCCAGCATTTT. This codes for CASSVLDSFNQPQHF. The whole variable domain, remainder taken from reference TRBV9 and TRBJ1-5, is DSGVTQTPKHLITATGQRVTLRCSPRSGDLSVYWYQQSLDQGLQFLIQYYNGEERAKGNILERFSAQQFPDLHSELNLSSLELGDSALYFCASSVLDSFNQPQHFGDGTRLSIL.

This clone occurred a few times. The chain recombines TRBV5-1 with TRBJ1-2, with D perhaps TRBD1 (6 bases). This CDR3 spans 14 amino acids. Trimming took 4 bases from V and 4 from J, leaving 14 bases between them. Germline CDR1 is SGHRS and CDR2 is YFSETQ. The CDR3 loop is CASSTEQGSYGYTF. The CDR3 DNA sequence: TGCGCCAGCAGCACGGAACAGGGATCCTATGGCTACACCTTC.

This chain joins TRBV2 and TRBJ2-1; no reliable D call. Trimming took 2 bases from V and 0 from J, leaving 5 bases between them. Looked up from germline, CDR1 is SNHLY and CDR2 is FYNNEI. CDR3 length: 14 residues. This chain's CDR3 is CASSELVSYNEQFF. CDR3 coding DNA: TGTGCCAGCAGTGAACTCGTCTCCTACAATGAGCAGTTCTTC.

This chain joins TRBV7-9 and TRBJ1-1, with D possibly TRBD1 on 6 matching bases. Trimming left V 2 bases short and J 7 bases short, with 14 bases between. CDR1 is SEHNR, CDR2 FQNEAQ, per germline (reference sequence). This CDR3 region has 14 residues. CDR3 nucleotide sequence: TGTGCCAGCAGCTTAAGTCGGGGGCGCGGTGAAGCTTTCTTT. Residues: CASSLSRGRGEAFF.

The chain uses TRBV4-1 and TRBJ2-1, with D possibly matching TRBD1 (5 bases). The CDR3 length is 18 residues. Germline V CDR1 and CDR2: MGHRA, YSYEKL. The V gene lost 1 base and the J gene lost 7 bases, with 23 bases spanning the gap. The CDR3 nucleotides read TGCGCCAGCAGCCAAGGACGTACGGCGGCCCTCCGACAGAATGAGCAGTTCTTC. Protein sequence: CASSQGRTAALRQNEQFF.

The genes are TRBV18 and TRBJ1-4; TRBD1 might be the D (6 bases). CDR1 is KGHSH, CDR2 LQKENI, per germline. Trimming took off 4 bases at V and 8 bases at J, with 11 bases between the two ends. There are 13 residues in the CDR3. The CDR3 region is CASSRTGREKLFF. The CDR3 bases are TGTGCCAGCTCACGAACAGGGCGGGAAAAACTGTTTTTT.

Written as DNA, the CDR3 is TGTGCCAGCAGCCTTAGGTCGGACAGCTACGAGCAGTACTTC. This sequence encodes CASSLRSDSYEQYF. The chain combines TRBV7-9 with TRBJ2-7; perhaps TRBD1 as D (6 bases). Between the trimmed V and J ends, which lost 5 bases and 3 bases, there was a span of 14 bases. Germline V gene sequence: CDR1 SEHNR, CDR2 FQNEAQ (reference sequence). The CDR3 sequence is 14 residues long. The variable domain in full, with the rest retrieved from reference TRBV7-9 and TRBJ2-7, is DTGVSQNPRHKITKRGQNVTFRCDPISEHNRLYWYRQTLGQGPEFLTYFQNEAQLEKSRLLSDRFSAERPKGSFSTLEIQRTEQGDSAMYLCASSLRSDSYEQYFGPGTRLTVT.